Many counts were recorded for the clone carrying this TCR beta chain. This entry comes from a study of Graves' ophthalmopathy and Graves' hyperthyroidism. The CDR3 has 15 amino acids. Germline lookup yields CDR1 ENHRY and CDR2 SYGVKD. The V end was cut by 4 bases, the J end by 5 bases, with 17 bases between. The sequenced template was RNA, covering the TCR beta CDR3 region. After a first-round RT-PCR with HTBI primers, a second-round multiplex PCR was run. TCRdb recomputed calls from the multiplex PCR reads with MiXCR, one row per CDR3 protein. Here the sample spans 1 million to 1.3 million distinct CDR3 sequences, about 38% being singletons.

This TCR came from an adult man with Graves' hyperthyroidism. The chain recombines TRBV10-3 with TRBJ2-5; weak D call: TRBD1 (7 bases). Sequencing was done on a sample of peripheral blood or thyroid tissue (not recorded which). The CDR3 loop is CAISARGAEGETQYF. The CDR3, as DNA: TGTGCCATCAGTGCCAGGGGGGCAGAAGGGGAGACCCAGTACTTC.